This section outlines one T cell receptor (beta chain) sequence together with its context. The specificity of this receptor is unknown. The record has no base qualities; no much larger clone is one base away. The iRepertoire nested amplicon-rescue multiplex PCR (arm-PCR) platform was used to amplify TCR alpha and beta CDR3 regions from RNA. The input for one-step reverse transcription and amplification was about 95-450 ng of either tissue mRNA or PBMC total RNA. After bead purification, a secondary multiplex PCR added Illumina adapters, and libraries were gel-purified between 200 and 400 bp. Libraries carried internal 6-nucleotide barcodes used for demultiplexing. Sequencing of libraries was performed on an Illumina MiSeq with 2x220 or 2x250 nucleotide paired-end reads. In the authors' own workflow: Paired reads were merged using FLASH 1.2.11 and aligned with BWA-MEM to the GRCh37 human genome, and TRA and TRB reads were then extracted. For V and J assignment, an IMGT-derived reference of cassette sequences and CDR3 motifs that included pseudogenes was used. Reads were translated in three frames, and productive CDR3s were defined by a C…FGXG motif without stop codons. A clonotype was defined as a unique combination of a V-J cassette pair and a CDR3 amino acid sequence. Reads were filtered by Hamming distance, with the threshold set by the sequence error rate of each sample in mapped regions. In TCRdb, the public reads were trimmed at Q25 with fastp and aligned with MiXCR, with productive beta chains retained. Rows are combined by CDR3 protein, so each entry shows the most common genes and DNA. TCRdb, not the authors, supplied the V and J calls. The sample has fewer than 200,000 distinct CDR3 sequences on record, about 40% of them singletons. Of the sample, 5.2% is held by the ten largest clones.

CDR3 length: 13 amino acids, cysteine to phenylalanine. Solely the CDR3 DNA is kept, with 39 bases framed from the first base. V drops 1 base and J drops 9 bases, leaving 10 bases in between. The data were obtained in a study of glioma-infiltrating T cells (dated by TCRdb to 2016 to 2017). About the full investigation: The study sequenced TCR alpha- and beta-chain repertoires from glioma tissue, from non-neoplastic brain tissue and from matched peripheral blood mononuclear cells. To measure divergence between tissue and blood T-cell populations, each tissue-infiltrating repertoire was compared with the peripheral blood repertoire of the same patient. Three low-grade glioma patients, fewer than 10 primary glioblastoma patients and three non-glioma patients contributing non-neoplastic brain tissue were included in the paired cohort. Findings and caveats that apply to the study as a whole: VJ-independent divergence between tissue and blood was below expectation in non-neoplastic patients but above expectation in all gliomas, especially low-grade gliomas. Very few CDR3 sequences were shared between tissue and blood, attributed to high CDR3 diversity and limited sampling. Group comparisons rested on small numbers: three non-neoplastic, three low-grade glioma and roughly eight glioblastoma patients.

Sequencing was performed on glioma tissue, nonneoplastic brain tissue, or PBMCs (not recorded which). This receptor chain uses TRBV12-3 or TRBV12-4 and TRBJ2-4; TRBD1 is a weak D gene call, 5 bases matching. The source is a human donor with low-grade glioma or glioblastoma, undergoing nonglioma brain surgery, or in good health (not recorded which). The CDR3 protein is CASSLGTQGIQYF. The DNA sequence is TGTGCCAGCAGTTTAGGGACACAAGGCATTCAGTACTTC.